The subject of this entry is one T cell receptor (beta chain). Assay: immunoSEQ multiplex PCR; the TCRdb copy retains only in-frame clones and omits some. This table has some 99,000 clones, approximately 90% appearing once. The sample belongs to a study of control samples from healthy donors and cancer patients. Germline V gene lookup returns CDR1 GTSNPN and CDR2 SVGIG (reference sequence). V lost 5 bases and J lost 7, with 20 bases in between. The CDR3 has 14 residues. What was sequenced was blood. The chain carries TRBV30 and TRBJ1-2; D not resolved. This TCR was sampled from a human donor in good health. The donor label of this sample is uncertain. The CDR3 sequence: CAWSLRAPMFGYTF. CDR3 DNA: TGTGCCTGGTCCCTCCGGGCCCCGATGTTTGGCTACACCTTC.